Sequencing of this T cell receptor beta chain was carried out in a study of cytomegalovirus exposure and HLA in healthy donors. The overall study: Counted in an early data release were tens of millions of unique TCRs from HLA-typed donors. Of the donors genotyped, 398 in all, 75% to 85% fell in the Caucasian-associated ancestry cluster. Points from the study as a whole: Associated with HLA alleles at 0.05 false discovery rate in a later analysis were around 15,000 TCR beta sequences. The authors listed 150 to 200 TCR beta chains as cytomegalovirus-associated.

A remark on this clone: Its specificity is unknown.

The CDR3 covers 16 residues. Trimming took off 3 bases at V and 6 bases at J, with 21 bases between the two ends. Germline values: CDR1 SGHRS, CDR2 YFSETQ. It was with 60 Vbeta and 13 Jbeta primers that the PCR ran. Only in-frame clones appear in the TCRdb table, and some are missing; sequencing was by immunoSEQ multiplex PCR. The sample shows about 68,000 clones, approximately 78% of them seen only once. Sample: PBMCs. This chain joins TRBV5-1 and TRBJ1-2; possible D gene TRBD1, 5 bases. The sequence was collected from a human donor in good health. The CDR3 DNA is TGCGCCAGCAGCTATAAGTCGGGGGGTTCGTTTAATGGCTACACCTTC. This codes for CASSYKSGGSFNGYTF.